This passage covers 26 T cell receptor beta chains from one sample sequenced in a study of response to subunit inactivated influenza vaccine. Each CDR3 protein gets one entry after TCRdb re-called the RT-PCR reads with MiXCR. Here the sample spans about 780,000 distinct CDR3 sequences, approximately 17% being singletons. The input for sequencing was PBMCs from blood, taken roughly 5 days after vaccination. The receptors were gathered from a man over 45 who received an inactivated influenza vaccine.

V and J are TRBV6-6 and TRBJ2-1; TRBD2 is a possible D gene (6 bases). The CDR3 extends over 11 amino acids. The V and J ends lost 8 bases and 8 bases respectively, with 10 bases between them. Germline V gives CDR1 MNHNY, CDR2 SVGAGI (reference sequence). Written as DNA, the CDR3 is TGTGCCAGCGGATGGAGGGATGAGCAGTTCTTC. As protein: CASGWRDEQFF.

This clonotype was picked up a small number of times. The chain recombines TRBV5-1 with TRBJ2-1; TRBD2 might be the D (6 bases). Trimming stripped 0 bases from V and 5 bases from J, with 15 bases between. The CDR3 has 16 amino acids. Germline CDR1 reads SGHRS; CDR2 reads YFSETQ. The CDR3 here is CASSLALSSGNNEQFF. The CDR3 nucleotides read TGCGCCAGCAGCTTGGCCTTGAGTAGCGGAAACAATGAGCAGTTCTTC.

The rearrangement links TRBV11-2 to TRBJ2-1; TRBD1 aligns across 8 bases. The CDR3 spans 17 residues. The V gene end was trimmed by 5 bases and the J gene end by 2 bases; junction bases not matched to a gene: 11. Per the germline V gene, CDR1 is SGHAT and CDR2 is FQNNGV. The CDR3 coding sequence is TGTGCCAGCAGCCGACGCCATGGGACAGGCCCCTACAATGAGCAGTTCTTC. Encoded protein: CASSRRHGTGPYNEQFF.

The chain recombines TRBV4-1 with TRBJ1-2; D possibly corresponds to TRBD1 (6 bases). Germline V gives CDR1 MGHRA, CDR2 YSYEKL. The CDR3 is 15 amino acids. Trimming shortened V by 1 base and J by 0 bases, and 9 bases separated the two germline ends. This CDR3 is CASSQGGLANYGYTF. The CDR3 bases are TGCGCCAGCAGCCAAGGGGGGCTTGCTAACTATGGCTACACCTTC.

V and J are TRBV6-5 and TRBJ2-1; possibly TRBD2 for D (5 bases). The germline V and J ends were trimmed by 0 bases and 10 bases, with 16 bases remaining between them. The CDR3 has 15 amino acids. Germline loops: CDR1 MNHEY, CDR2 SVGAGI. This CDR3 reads CASSYSYRLHGEQFF. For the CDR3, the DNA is TGTGCCAGCAGTTACTCCTATCGACTACATGGGGAGCAGTTCTTC.

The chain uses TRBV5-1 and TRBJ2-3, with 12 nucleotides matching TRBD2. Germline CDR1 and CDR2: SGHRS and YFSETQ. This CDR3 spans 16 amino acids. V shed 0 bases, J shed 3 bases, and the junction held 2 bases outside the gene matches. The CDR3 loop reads CASSLGTSGETDTQYF. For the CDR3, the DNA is TGCGCCAGCAGCTTGGGGACTAGCGGGGAGACAGATACGCAGTATTTT.

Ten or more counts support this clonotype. The CDR3 DNA reads TGTGCCAGCAGTTTCAGACAGGGGAGATTCGGCGAAAAACTGTTTTTT. Translating gives CASSFRQGRFGEKLFF. J is TRBJ1-4 and V is TRBV12-3 or TRBV12-4; 8 bases are shared with TRBD1. CDR3 length equals 16 residues. The V segment lost 3 bases and the J segment 8 bases; nucleotides outside the gene matches: 11.

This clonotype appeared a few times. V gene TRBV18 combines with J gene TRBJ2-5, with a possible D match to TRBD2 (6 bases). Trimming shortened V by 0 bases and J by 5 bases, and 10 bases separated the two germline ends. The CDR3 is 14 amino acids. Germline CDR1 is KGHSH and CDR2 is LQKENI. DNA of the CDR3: TGTGCCAGCTCACCACCGTTAAGCGGGGAGACCCAGTACTTC. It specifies CASSPPLSGETQYF. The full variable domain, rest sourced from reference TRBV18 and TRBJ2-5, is NAGVMQNPRHLVRRRGQEARLRCSPMKGHSHVYWYRQLPEEGLKFMVYLQKENIIDESGMPKERFSAEFPKEGPSILRIQQVVRGDSAAYFCASSPPLSGETQYFGPGTRLLVL.

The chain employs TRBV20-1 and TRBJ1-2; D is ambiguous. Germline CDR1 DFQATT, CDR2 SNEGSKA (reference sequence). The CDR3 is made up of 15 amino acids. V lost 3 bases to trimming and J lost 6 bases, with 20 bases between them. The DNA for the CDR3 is TGCAGTGCTAGTCCTTTCGGGCTCCTTTGGGATGGCTACACCTTC. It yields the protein CSASPFGLLWDGYTF.

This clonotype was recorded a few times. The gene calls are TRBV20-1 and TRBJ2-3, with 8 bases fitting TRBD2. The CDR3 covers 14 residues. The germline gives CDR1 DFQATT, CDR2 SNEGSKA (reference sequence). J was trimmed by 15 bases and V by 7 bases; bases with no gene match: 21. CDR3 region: CSVTGDAGGARQYF. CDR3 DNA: TGCAGTGTTACCGGCGACGCGGGAGGTGCCCGGCAATATTTT.

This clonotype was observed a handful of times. CDR3 amino acids: CSARDLGRKGIRETQYF. The CDR3 DNA follows: TGCAGTGCTAGAGATCTCGGGCGTAAAGGGATACGGGAGACCCAGTACTTC. The chain combines TRBV20-1 with TRBJ2-5, with D uncertain. The V gene's germline CDR1 is DFQATT and CDR2 SNEGSKA (reference sequence). With 0 bases removed from V and 5 bases from J, the gap between germline ends came to 22 bases. The CDR3 totals 17 residues.

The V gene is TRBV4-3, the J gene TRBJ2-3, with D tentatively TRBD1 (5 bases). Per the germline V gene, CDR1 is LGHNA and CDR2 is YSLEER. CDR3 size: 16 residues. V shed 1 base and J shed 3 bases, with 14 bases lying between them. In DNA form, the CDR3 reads TGCGCCAGCAGCCAAGCACGCGGCAGGGTTACAGATACGCAGTATTTT. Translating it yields CASSQARGRVTDTQYF.

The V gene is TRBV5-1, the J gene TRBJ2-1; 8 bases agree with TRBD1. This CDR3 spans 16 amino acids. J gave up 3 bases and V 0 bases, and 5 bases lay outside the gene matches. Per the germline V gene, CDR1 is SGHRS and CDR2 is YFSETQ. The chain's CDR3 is CASSLVSGGFYNEQFF. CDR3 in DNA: TGCGCCAGCAGCTTGGTGTCAGGGGGCTTCTACAATGAGCAGTTCTTC.

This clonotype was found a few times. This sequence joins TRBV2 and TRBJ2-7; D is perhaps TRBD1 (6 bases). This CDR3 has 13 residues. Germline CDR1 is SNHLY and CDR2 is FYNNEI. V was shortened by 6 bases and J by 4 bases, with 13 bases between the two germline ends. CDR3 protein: CASRRTAKYEQYF. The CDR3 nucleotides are TGTGCCAGCAGGCGGACAGCTAAGTACGAGCAGTACTTC.

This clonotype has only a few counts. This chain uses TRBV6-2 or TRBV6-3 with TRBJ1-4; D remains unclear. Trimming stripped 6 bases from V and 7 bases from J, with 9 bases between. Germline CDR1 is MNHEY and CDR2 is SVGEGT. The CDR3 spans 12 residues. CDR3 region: CASRTYLEKLFF. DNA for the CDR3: TGTGCCAGCAGGACATATCTTGAAAAACTGTTTTTT.

The CDR3: CASKKWAERGHNEQFF. CDR3 bases: TGCGCCAGCAAAAAATGGGCGGAGCGGGGGCACAATGAGCAGTTCTTC. V usage is TRBV5-1 and J usage is TRBJ2-1; TRBD2 matches at 8 bases. V lost 6 bases and J lost 5; bases outside the gene matches: 13. CDR1 SGHRS and CDR2 YFSETQ come from the germline V gene. CDR3 length equals 16 residues.

This CDR3 is CASREGYTEAFF. For the CDR3, the DNA is TGTGCCAGCCGGGAGGGGTACACTGAAGCTTTCTTT. V usage is TRBV7-9 and J usage is TRBJ1-1; D might be TRBD1 (5 bases). The CDR3 runs to 12 residues. V was cut by 8 bases and J by 3 bases, with 10 bases left in between. CDR1 and CDR2 (germline): SEHNR, FQNEAQ (reference sequence). Using reference TRBV7-9 and TRBJ1-1 for the parts outside the CDR3, the full variable domain is DTGVSQNPRHKITKRGQNVTFRCDPISEHNRLYWYRQTLGQGPEFLTYFQNEAQLEKSRLLSDRFSAERPKGSFSTLEIQRTEQGDSAMYLCASREGYTEAFFGQGTRLTVV.

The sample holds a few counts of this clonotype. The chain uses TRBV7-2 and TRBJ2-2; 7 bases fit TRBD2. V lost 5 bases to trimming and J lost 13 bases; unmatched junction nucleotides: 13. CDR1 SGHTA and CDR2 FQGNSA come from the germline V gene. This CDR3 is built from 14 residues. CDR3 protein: CASSRGGGLERLFF. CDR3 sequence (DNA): TGTGCCAGCAGCCGCGGGGGAGGCCTCGAGAGGCTGTTTTTT.

The DNA for the CDR3 is TGTGCCAGCAGCTTAGTGCTTTTAGGACAGAGCTTTCTTTCCTACGAGCAGTACTTC. It encodes CASSLVLLGQSFLSYEQYF. This chain joins TRBV7-2 and TRBJ2-7; weak D call: TRBD1 (6 bases). The CDR3 runs 19 residues. Per the germline V gene, CDR1 is SGHTA and CDR2 is FQGNSA. Trimming left V 1 base short and J 1 base short, with 23 bases between.

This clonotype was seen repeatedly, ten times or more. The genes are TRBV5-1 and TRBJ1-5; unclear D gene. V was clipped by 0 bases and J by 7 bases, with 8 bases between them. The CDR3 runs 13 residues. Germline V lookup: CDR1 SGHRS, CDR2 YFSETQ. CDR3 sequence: CASSLGAGQPQHF. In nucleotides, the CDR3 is TGCGCCAGCAGCTTGGGAGCGGGACAGCCCCAGCATTTT.

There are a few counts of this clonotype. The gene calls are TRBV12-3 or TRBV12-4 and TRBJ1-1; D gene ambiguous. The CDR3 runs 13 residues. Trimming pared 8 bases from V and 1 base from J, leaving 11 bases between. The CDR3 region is CASPRPANTEAFF. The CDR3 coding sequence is TGTGCCAGCCCTAGGCCTGCGAACACTGAAGCTTTCTTT.

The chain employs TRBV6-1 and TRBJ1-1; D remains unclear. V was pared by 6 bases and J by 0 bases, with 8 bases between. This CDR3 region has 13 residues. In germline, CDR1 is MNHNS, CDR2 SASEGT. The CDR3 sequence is CASRVHMNTEAFF. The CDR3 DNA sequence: TGTGCCAGCAGGGTGCACATGAACACTGAAGCTTTCTTT.

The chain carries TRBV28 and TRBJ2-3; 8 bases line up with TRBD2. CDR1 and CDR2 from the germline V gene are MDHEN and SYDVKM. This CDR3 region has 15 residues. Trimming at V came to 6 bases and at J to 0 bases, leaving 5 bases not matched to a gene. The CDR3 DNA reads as TGTGCCAGCAGATTAGCGGGATTAAGCACAGATACGCAGTATTTT. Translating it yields CASRLAGLSTDTQYF.

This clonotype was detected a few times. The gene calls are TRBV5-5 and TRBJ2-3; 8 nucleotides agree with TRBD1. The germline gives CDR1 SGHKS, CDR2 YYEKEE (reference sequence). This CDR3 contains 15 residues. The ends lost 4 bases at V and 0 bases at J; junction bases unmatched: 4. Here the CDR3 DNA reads TGTGCCAGCAGCCTTTGGACAGGGAGCACAGATACGCAGTATTTT. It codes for CASSLWTGSTDTQYF.

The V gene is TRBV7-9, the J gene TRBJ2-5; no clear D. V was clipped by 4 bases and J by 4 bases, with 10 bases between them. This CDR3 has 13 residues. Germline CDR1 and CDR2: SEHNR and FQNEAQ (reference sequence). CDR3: CASSSQTGETQYF. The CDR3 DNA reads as TGTGCCAGCAGCTCCCAGACGGGAGAGACCCAGTACTTC.

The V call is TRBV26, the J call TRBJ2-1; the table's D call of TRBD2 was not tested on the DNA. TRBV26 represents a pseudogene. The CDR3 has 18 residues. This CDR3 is CASRPSPGVAGVDNEQFF. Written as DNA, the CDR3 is TGCGCCAGCAGGCCCTCACCGGGGGTAGCGGGAGTAGACAATGAGCAGTTCTTC.